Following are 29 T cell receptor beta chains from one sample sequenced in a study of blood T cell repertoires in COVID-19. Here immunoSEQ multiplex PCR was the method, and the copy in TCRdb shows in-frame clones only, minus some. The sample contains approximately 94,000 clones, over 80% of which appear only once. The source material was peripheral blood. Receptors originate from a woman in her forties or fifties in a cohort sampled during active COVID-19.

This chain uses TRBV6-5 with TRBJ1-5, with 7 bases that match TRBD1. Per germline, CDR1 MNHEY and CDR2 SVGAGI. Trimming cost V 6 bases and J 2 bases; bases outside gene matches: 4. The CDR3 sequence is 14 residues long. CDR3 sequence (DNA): TGTGCCAGCAGCCGACAGGGAGGCAATCAGCCCCAGCATTTT. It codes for CASSRQGGNQPQHF.

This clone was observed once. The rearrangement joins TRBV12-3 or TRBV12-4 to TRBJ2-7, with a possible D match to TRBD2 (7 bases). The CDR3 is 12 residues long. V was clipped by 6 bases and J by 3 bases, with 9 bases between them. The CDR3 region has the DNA TGTGCCAGCAGGCGGGGGCTCTACGAGCAGTACTTC. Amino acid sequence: CASRRGLYEQYF.

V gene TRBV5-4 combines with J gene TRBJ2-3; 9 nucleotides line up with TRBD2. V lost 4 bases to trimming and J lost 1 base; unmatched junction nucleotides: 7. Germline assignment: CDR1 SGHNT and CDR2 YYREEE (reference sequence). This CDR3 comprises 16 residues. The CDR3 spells CASSQRAGGGTDTQYF. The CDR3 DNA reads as TGTGCCAGCAGCCAGAGAGCGGGAGGTGGCACAGATACGCAGTATTTT.

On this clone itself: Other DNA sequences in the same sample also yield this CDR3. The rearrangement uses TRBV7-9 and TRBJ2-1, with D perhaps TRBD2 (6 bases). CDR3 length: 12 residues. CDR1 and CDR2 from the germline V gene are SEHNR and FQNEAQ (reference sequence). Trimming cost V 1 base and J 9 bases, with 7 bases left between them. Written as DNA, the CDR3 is TGTGCCAGCAGCTTAGTGGGAGGTGAGCAGTTCTTC. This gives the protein CASSLVGGEQFF. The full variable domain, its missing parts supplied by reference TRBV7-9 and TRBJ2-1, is DTGVSQNPRHKITKRGQNVTFRCDPISEHNRLYWYRQTLGQGPEFLTYFQNEAQLEKSRLLSDRFSAERPKGSFSTLEIQRTEQGDSAMYLCASSLVGGEQFFGPGTRLTVL.

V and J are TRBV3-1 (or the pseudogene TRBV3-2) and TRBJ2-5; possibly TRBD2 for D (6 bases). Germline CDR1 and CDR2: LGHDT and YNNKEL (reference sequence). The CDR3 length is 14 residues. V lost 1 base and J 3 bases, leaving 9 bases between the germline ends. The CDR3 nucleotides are TGTGCCAGCAGCCAAGGGGGGGACGAAGAGACCCAGTACTTC. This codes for CASSQGGDEETQYF.

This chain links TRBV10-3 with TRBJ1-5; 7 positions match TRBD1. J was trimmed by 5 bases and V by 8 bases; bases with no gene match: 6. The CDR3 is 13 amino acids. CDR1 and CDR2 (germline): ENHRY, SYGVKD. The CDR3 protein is CAIGGTEDQPQHF. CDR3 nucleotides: TGTGCCATCGGGGGGACAGAGGATCAGCCCCAGCATTTT.

The CDR3 reads CASSLSPGQVVDEQYF. The CDR3 DNA reads TGTGCCAGCAGCTTATCCCCGGGACAGGTTGTTGACGAGCAGTACTTC. The chain is built from TRBV7-9 and TRBJ2-7; 8 positions match TRBD1. Germline V gene data show CDR1 as SEHNR and CDR2 as FQNEAQ (reference sequence). V lost 2 bases to trimming and J lost 5 bases; unmatched junction nucleotides: 11. The CDR3 totals 16 residues.

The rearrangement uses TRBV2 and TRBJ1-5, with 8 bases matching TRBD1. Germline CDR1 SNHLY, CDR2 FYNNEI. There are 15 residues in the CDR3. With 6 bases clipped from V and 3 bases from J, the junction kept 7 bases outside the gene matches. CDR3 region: CASSLAGQDNQPQHF. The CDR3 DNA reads TGTGCCAGCAGCCTAGCGGGACAGGACAATCAGCCCCAGCATTTT. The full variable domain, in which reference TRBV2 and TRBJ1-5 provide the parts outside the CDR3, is EPEVTQTPSHQVTQMGQEVILRCVPISNHLYFYWYRQILGQKVEFLVSFYNNEISEKSEIFDDQFSVERPDGSNFTLKIRSTKLEDSAMYFCASSLAGQDNQPQHFGDGTRLSIL.

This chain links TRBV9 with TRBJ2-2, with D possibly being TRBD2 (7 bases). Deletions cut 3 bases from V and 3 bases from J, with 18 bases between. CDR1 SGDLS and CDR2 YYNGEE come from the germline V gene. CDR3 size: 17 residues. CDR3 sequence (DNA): TGTGCCAGCAGCGCCTATCCGGGGGGCGCGTACACCGGGGAGCTGTTTTTT. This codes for CASSAYPGGAYTGELFF.

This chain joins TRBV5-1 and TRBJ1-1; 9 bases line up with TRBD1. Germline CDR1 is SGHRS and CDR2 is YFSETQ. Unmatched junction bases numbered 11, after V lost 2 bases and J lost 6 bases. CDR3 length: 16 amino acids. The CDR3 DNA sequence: TGCGCCAGCAGCTTAGGCCGGGACAGGGTTAGTGCTGAAGCTTTCTTT. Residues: CASSLGRDRVSAEAFF.

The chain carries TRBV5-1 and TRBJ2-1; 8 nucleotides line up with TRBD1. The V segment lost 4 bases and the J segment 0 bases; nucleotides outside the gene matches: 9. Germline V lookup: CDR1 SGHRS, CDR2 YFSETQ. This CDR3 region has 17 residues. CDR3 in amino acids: CASSGDRGLSSYNEQFF. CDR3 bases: TGCGCCAGCAGCGGTGACAGGGGACTCAGCTCCTACAATGAGCAGTTCTTC. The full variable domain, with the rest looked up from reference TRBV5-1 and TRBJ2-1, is KAGVTQTPRYLIKTRGQQVTLSCSPISGHRSVSWYQQTPGQGLQFLFEYFSETQRNKGNFPGRFSGRQFSNSRSEMNVSTLELGDSALYLCASSGDRGLSSYNEQFFGPGTRLTVL.

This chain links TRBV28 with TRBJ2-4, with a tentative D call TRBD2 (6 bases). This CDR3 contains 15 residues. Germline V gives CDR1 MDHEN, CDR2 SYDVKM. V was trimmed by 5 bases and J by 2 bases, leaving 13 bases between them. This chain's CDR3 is CASSPPAGTKNIQYF. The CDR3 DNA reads TGTGCCAGCAGTCCCCCGGCGGGGACCAAAAACATTCAGTACTTC.

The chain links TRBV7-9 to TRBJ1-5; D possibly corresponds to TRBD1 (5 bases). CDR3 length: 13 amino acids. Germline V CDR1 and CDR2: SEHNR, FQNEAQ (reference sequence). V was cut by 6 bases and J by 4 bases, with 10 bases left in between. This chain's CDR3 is CASSKQENQPQHF. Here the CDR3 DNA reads TGTGCCAGCAGTAAACAGGAGAATCAGCCCCAGCATTTT.

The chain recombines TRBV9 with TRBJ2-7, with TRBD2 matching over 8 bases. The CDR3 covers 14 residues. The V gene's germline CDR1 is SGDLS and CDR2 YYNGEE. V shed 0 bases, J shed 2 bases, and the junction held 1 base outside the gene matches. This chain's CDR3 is CASSVGSGTYEQYF. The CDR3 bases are TGTGCCAGCAGCGTAGGTAGCGGGACCTACGAGCAGTACTTC. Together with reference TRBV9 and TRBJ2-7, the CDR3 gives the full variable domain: DSGVTQTPKHLITATGQRVTLRCSPRSGDLSVYWYQQSLDQGLQFLIQYYNGEERAKGNILERFSAQQFPDLHSELNLSSLELGDSALYFCASSVGSGTYEQYFGPGTRLTVT.

The CDR3 DNA sequence: TGTGCCAGTAAAGACAGGGGGCGAAACTATGGCTACACCTTC. Translating it yields CASKDRGRNYGYTF. J is TRBJ1-2 and V is TRBV27, with 10 bases matching TRBD1. With 9 bases clipped from V and 2 bases from J, the junction kept 6 bases outside the gene matches. The germline CDR1 and CDR2 sequences are MNHEY and SMNVEV (reference sequence). There are 14 residues in the CDR3.

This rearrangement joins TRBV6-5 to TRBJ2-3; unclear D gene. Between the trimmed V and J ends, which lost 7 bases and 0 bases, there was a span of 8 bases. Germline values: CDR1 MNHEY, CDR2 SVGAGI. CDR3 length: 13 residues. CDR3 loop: CASTLYSTDTQYF. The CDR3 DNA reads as TGTGCCAGCACCCTATACAGCACAGATACGCAGTATTTT.

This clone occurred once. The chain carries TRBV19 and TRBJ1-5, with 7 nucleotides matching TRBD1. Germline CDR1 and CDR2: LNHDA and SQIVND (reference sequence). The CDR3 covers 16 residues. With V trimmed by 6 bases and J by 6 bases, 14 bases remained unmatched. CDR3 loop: CASSWPGQTISQPQHF. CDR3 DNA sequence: TGTGCCAGTAGCTGGCCGGGACAGACTATCAGTCAGCCCCAGCATTTT.

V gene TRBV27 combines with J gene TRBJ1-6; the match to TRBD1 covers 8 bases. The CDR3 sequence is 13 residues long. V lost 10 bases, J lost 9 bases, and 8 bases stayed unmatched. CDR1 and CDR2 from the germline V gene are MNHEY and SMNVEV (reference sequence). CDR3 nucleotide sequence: TGTGCCACCGGTGGACAGGGTTCTTCACCCCTCCACTTT. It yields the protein CATGGQGSSPLHF.

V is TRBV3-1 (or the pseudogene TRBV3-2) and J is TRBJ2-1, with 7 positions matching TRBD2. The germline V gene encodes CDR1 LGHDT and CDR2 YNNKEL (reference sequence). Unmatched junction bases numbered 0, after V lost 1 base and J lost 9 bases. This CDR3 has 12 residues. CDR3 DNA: TGTGCCAGCAGCCAAGGGGGGGGTGAGCAGTTCTTC. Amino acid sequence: CASSQGGGEQFF.

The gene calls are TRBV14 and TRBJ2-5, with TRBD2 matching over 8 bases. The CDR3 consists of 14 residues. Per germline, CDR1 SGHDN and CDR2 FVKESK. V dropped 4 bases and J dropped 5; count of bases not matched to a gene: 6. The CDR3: CASSLGAGVETQYF. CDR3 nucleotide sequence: TGTGCCAGCAGCCTTGGAGCGGGAGTGGAGACCCAGTACTTC.

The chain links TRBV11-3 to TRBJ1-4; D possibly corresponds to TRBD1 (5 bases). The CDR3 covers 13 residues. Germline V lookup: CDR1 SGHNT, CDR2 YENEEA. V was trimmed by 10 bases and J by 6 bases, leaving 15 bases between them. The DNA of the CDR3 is TGTGCCACCTTATTGGGGGGGTATGAAAAACTGTTTTTT. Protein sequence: CATLLGGYEKLFF. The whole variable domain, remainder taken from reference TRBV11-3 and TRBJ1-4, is EAGVVQSPRYKIIEKKQPVAFWCNPISGHNTLYWYLQNLGQGPELLIRYENEEAVDDSQLPKDRFSAERLKGVDSTLKIQPAELGDSAVYLCATLLGGYEKLFFGSGTQLSVL.

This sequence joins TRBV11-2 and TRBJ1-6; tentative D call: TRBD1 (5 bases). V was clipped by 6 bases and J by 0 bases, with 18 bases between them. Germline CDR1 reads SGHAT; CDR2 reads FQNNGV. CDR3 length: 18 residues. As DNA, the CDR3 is TGTGCCAGCAGGAAGCGGGGGGGAGTGAGCTCCTATAATTCACCCCTCCACTTT. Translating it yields CASRKRGGVSSYNSPLHF.

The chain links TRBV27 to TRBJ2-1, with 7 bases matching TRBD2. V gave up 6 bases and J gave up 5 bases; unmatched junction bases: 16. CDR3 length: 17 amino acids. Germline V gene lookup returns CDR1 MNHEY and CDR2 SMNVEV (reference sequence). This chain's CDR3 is CASRPTRGGSTNNEQFF. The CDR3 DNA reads TGTGCCAGCAGACCTACCCGCGGCGGGAGTACAAACAATGAGCAGTTCTTC.

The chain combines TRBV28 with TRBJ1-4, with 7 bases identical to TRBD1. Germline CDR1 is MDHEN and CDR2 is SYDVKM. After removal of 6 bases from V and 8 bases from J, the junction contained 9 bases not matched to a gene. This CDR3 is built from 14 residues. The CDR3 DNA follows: TGTGCCAGCAGCTTTCCAGGACAGGTGGAAAAACTGTTTTTT. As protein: CASSFPGQVEKLFF.

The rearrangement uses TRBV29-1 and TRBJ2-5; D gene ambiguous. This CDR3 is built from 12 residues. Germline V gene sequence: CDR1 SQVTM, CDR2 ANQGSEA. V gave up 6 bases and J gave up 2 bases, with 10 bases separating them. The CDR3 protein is CSVARSQETQYF. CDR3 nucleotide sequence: TGCAGCGTCGCAAGGAGTCAAGAGACCCAGTACTTC. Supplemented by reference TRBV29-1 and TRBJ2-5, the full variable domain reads SAVISQKPSRDICQRGTSLTIQCQVDSQVTMMFWYRQQPGQSLTLIATANQGSEATYESGFVIDKFPISRPNLTFSTLTVSNMSPEDSSIYLCSVARSQETQYFGPGTRLLVL.

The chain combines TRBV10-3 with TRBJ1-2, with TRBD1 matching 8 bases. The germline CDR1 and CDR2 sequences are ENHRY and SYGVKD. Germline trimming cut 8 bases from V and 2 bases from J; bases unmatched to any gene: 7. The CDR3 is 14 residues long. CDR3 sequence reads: CAIGSQGGNYGYTF. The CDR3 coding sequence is TGTGCCATCGGGTCACAGGGGGGGAACTATGGCTACACCTTC.

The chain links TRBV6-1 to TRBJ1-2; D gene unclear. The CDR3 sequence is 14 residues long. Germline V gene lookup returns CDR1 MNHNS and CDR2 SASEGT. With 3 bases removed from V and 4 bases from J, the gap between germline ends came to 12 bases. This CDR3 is CASSDLSRSYGYTF. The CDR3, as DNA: TGTGCCAGCAGTGATCTATCCCGGAGCTATGGCTACACCTTC.

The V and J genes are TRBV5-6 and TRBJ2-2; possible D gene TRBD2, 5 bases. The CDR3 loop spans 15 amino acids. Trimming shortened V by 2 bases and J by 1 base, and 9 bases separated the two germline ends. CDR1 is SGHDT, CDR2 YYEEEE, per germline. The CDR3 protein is CASSFIGVNTGELFF. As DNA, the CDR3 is TGTGCCAGCAGCTTCATCGGGGTGAACACCGGGGAGCTGTTTTTT. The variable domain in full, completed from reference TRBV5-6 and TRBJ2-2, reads DAGVTQSPTHLIKTRGQQVTLRCSPKSGHDTVSWYQQALGQGPQFIFQYYEEEERQRGNFPDRFSGHQFPNYSSELNVNALLLGDSALYLCASSFIGVNTGELFFGEGSRLTVL.

The CDR3: CASRGYGGGKLTSTDTQYF. The CDR3, as DNA: TGTGCCAGCAGGGGCTATGGCGGGGGGAAACTTACTAGCACAGATACGCAGTATTTT. The chain joins TRBV2 to TRBJ2-3, with TRBD2 identical over 8 bases. The CDR3 extends over 19 amino acids. Germline-derived CDR1 and CDR2 are SNHLY and FYNNEI. V lost 6 bases to trimming and J lost 0 bases; unmatched junction nucleotides: 17.